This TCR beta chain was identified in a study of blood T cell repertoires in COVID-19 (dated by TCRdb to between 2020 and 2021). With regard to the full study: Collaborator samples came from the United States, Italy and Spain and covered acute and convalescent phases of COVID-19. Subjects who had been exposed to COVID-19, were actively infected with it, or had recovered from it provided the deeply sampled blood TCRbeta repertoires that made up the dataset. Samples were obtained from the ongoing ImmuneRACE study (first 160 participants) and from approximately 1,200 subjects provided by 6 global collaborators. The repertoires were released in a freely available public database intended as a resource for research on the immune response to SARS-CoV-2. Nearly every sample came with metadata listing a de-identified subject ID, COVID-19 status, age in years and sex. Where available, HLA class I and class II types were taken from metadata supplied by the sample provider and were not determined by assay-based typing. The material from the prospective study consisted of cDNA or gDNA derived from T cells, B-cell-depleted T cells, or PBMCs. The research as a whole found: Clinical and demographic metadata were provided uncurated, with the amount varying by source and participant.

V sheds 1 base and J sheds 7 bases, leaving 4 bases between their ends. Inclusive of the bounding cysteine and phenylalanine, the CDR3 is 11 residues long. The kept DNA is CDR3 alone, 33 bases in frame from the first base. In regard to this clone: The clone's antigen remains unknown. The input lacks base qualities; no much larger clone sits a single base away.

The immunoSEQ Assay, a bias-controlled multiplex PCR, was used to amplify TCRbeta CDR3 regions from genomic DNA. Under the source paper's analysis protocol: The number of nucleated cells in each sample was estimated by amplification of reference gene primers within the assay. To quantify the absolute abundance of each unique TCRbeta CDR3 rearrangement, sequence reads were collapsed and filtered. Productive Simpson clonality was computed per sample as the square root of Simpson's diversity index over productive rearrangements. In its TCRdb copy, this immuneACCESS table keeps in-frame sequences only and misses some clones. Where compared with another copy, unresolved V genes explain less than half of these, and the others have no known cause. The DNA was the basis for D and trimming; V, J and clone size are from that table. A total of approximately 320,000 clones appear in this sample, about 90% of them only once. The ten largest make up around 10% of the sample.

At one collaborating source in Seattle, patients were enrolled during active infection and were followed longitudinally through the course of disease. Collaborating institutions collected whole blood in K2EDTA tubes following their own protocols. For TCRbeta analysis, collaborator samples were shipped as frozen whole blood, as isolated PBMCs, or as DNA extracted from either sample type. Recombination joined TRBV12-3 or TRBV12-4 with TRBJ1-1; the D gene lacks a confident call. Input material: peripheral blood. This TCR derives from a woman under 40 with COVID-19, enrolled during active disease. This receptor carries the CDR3 CASSLGLEAFF. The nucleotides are TGTGCCAGCAGTTTAGGGCTTGAAGCTTTCTTT.